The clone carrying this T cell receptor (beta chain) was counted between two and nine times. Its antigen is as yet unknown. Together with a sample-barcoded 5' primer, a J-beta primer mix was included in a second PCR lasting about 6 to 11 cycles. TCRdb recomputed calls from the 5' RACE reads with MiXCR, one row per CDR3 protein. The data hold around 790,000 distinct CDR3 sequences, with around two fifths observed a single time. Germline V CDR1 and CDR2: MNHEY, SVGAGI. J lost 5 bases, V lost 0 bases, and 24 bases had no gene match. The CDR3 runs to 21 residues. The sample originates from a study of blood T cells in healthy people across ages. Study conclusions and caveats: CMV status of donors was unknown, possibly confounding expanded clonotype changes. More naive CD4+ cells and higher diversity marked long-lived donors relative to aged donors.

In terms of origin and age, donors were healthy Caucasian individuals from Russia aged roughly 6 to 100. This TCR was recovered from a man between 60 and 75 years old in good health. Sequenced material: blood. The chain is built from TRBV6-5 and TRBJ1-1; TRBD1 agrees at 7 bases. CDR3: CASSYSEDPYRGARSYTEAFF. CDR3 nucleotides: TGTGCCAGCAGTTACTCGGAAGATCCCTACAGGGGCGCAAGATCGTATACTGAAGCTTTCTTT.